These 31 T cell receptor beta chains were sequenced from one sample in a study of CD8+ T cells in alopecia areata. It was cDNA, reverse transcribed from extracted RNA, that served as the sequencing template. Clones were read by immunoSEQ multiplex PCR, and TCRdb kept only the in-frame ones, dropping some. The sample shows 190,000 or so clones, roughly 60% of them seen only once. The treatment: oral pan-JAK inhibitor, 5-10 mg twice daily. This sample comprised CD4+ T cells sorted from blood, obtained at week 24, from a patient treated with tofacitinib. The receptors derive from a human donor with alopecia areata.

The V call is TRBV18, the J call TRBJ2-5, with D perhaps matching TRBD1 (6 bases). Trimming left V 4 bases short and J 2 bases short, with 14 bases between. The CDR3 is 15 residues long. The germline CDR1 and CDR2 sequences are KGHSH and LQKENI. The CDR3 DNA sequence: TGTGCCAGCTCACGATCAGGGGACGTTCAAGAGACCCAGTACTTC. Its protein is CASSRSGDVQETQYF.

This sequence joins TRBV30 and TRBJ2-1; TRBD2 matches at 9 bases. Per the germline V gene, CDR1 is GTSNPN and CDR2 is SVGIG (reference sequence). J was trimmed by 6 bases and V by 0 bases; bases with no gene match: 3. The CDR3 has 14 residues. This CDR3 is CAWSVGLASNEQFF. The CDR3 DNA follows: TGTGCCTGGAGTGTCGGACTAGCGTCCAATGAGCAGTTCTTC.

V usage is TRBV9 and J usage is TRBJ2-2; D is undetermined. The CDR3 consists of 12 residues. V lost 0 bases to trimming and J lost 7 bases, with 4 bases between them. Per the germline V gene, CDR1 is SGDLS and CDR2 is YYNGEE. The CDR3 region is CASSVALGELFF. The DNA for the CDR3 is TGTGCCAGCAGCGTAGCTCTCGGGGAGCTGTTTTTT.

The chain links TRBV9 to TRBJ2-2, with 10 positions matching TRBD1. Unmatched junction bases numbered 2, after V lost 1 base and J lost 5 bases. Germline V gives CDR1 SGDLS, CDR2 YYNGEE. The CDR3 runs 15 residues. The CDR3 sequence: CASSVWTGGTGELFF. The CDR3 DNA reads TGTGCCAGCAGCGTATGGACAGGGGGGACCGGGGAGCTGTTTTTT.

The rearrangement links TRBV7-3 to TRBJ2-7; the match to TRBD2 covers 7 bases. In germline, CDR1 is SGHTA, CDR2 FQGTGA. Unmatched junction bases numbered 6, after V lost 5 bases and J lost 5 bases. The CDR3 is 13 residues long. The CDR3 reads CASSRAGEDEQYF. The CDR3 nucleotides read TGTGCCAGCAGCCGGGCGGGGGAGGACGAGCAGTACTTC.

Turning to this clone: The same CDR3 is also encoded by other DNA sequences in this sample. This chain connects TRBV27 to TRBJ2-5; no firm D call. Trimming cost V 5 bases and J 4 bases, with 11 bases left between them. Germline-derived CDR1 and CDR2 are MNHEY and SMNVEV (reference sequence). The CDR3 is 13 residues long. CDR3 region: CASSPRRGETQYF. In nucleotides, the CDR3 is TGTGCCAGCAGTCCCCGCCGAGGAGAGACCCAGTACTTC.

This chain connects TRBV30 to TRBJ1-1; D might be TRBD1 (5 bases). The germline CDR1 and CDR2 sequences are GTSNPN and SVGIG (reference sequence). The ends were cut back, 2 bases at V and 1 base at J, with 14 bases in the middle. The CDR3 is 15 residues long. CDR3 DNA: TGTGCCTGGAGTAACCGGGGGAATAAGAACACTGAAGCTTTCTTT. Translated: CAWSNRGNKNTEAFF.

V usage is TRBV2 and J usage is TRBJ2-5; possibly TRBD1 for D (6 bases). Trimming left V 9 bases short and J 3 bases short, with 14 bases between. The CDR3 loop spans 13 amino acids. In germline, CDR1 is SNHLY, CDR2 FYNNEI. The CDR3 bases are TGTGCCAGTACCAGGGGTTGGGAAGAGACCCAGTACTTC. Amino acid sequence: CASTRGWEETQYF. The complete variable domain, with remaining parts taken from reference TRBV2 and TRBJ2-5, reads EPEVTQTPSHQVTQMGQEVILRCVPISNHLYFYWYRQILGQKVEFLVSFYNNEISEKSEIFDDQFSVERPDGSNFTLKIRSTKLEDSAMYFCASTRGWEETQYFGPGTRLLVL.

In this sample, this clone turned up many times. V gene TRBV27 combines with J gene TRBJ1-2; the match to TRBD1 covers 10 bases. Looked up from germline, CDR1 is MNHEY and CDR2 is SMNVEV (reference sequence). The CDR3 consists of 13 residues. The J segment lost 8 bases and the V segment lost 3 bases, leaving 3 bases of the junction unmatched. CDR3 in amino acids: CASSLMDRGGYTF. As DNA, the CDR3 is TGTGCCAGCAGTTTGATGGACAGGGGGGGCTACACCTTC.

The chain has TRBV7-8 and TRBJ2-3; the D is unclear. Germline assignment: CDR1 SGHVS and CDR2 FQNEAQ. Trimming took off 3 bases at V and 5 bases at J, with 6 bases between the two ends. The CDR3 has 12 amino acids. The CDR3 bases are TGTGCCAGCAGCTTCGTCGGAGATACGCAGTATTTT. Its protein is CASSFVGDTQYF.

This chain connects TRBV2 to TRBJ2-2; D gene uncertain. V lost 3 bases and J 2 bases, leaving 7 bases between the germline ends. Germline values: CDR1 SNHLY, CDR2 FYNNEI. CDR3 length equals 14 residues. The CDR3 region is CASSDDLNTGELFF. As DNA, the CDR3 is TGTGCCAGCAGTGATGATCTAAACACCGGGGAGCTGTTTTTT.

The rearrangement joins TRBV23-1 to TRBJ1-2; TRBD1 matches at 11 bases. TRBV23-1 is sorted into the ORF group, with uncertain function. The CDR3 consists of 15 residues. V was clipped by 8 bases and J by 4 bases; unmatched bases: 9. CDR3 DNA sequence: TGCGCCAGCCTACTGAGGACAGGGGGCCGCTATGGCTACACCTTC. Protein product: CASLLRTGGRYGYTF.

The table lists this clone with a few counts. This sequence joins TRBV4-1 and TRBJ2-4, with a tentative D call TRBD2 (6 bases). V was cut by 1 base and J by 4 bases, with 11 bases left in between. The CDR3 has 15 amino acids. CDR1 is MGHRA, CDR2 YSYEKL, per germline. CDR3 sequence reads: CASSQAGLGKNIQYF. Here the CDR3 DNA reads TGCGCCAGCAGCCAAGCGGGACTGGGTAAAAACATTCAGTACTTC.

The CDR3 here is CASSPRPGAGELFF. CDR3 bases: TGTGCCAGCAGTCCGAGGCCGGGGGCCGGGGAGCTGTTTTTT. The rearrangement joins TRBV27 to TRBJ2-2; maybe TRBD2 (6 bases). Germline CDR1 is MNHEY and CDR2 is SMNVEV (reference sequence). The CDR3 length is 14 residues. Trimming took off 5 bases at V and 6 bases at J, with 13 bases between the two ends.

The table lists this clone with a count of one. The chain carries TRBV9 and TRBJ1-1, with D possibly being TRBD1 (5 bases). The V end lost 1 base, the J end lost 5 bases, and 15 bases lay between the germline ends. The CDR3 extends over 15 amino acids. Germline V gene sequence: CDR1 SGDLS, CDR2 YYNGEE. CDR3 DNA sequence: TGTGCCAGCAGCGTACACTCCGGGGCACGTACTGAAGCTTTCTTT. It is translated as CASSVHSGARTEAFF.

There are a few counts of this clone. The chain carries TRBV19 and TRBJ2-7; 9 bases align to TRBD1. V was clipped by 5 bases and J by 2 bases; unmatched bases: 7. The CDR3 contains 15 residues. Germline CDR1 reads LNHDA; CDR2 reads SQIVND (reference sequence). Here the CDR3 reads CASSASGQGTYEQYF. CDR3 bases: TGTGCCAGTAGTGCCTCGGGACAGGGCACCTACGAGCAGTACTTC. The full variable domain, rest sourced from reference TRBV19 and TRBJ2-7, is DGGITQSPKYLFRKEGQNVTLSCEQNLNHDAMYWYRQDPGQGLRLIYYSQIVNDFQKGDIAEGYSVSREKKESFPLTVTSAQKNPTAFYLCASSASGQGTYEQYFGPGTRLTVT.

This chain connects TRBV4-3 to TRBJ1-6; 8 bases match TRBD1. The length of the CDR3 is 16 residues. V was pared by 0 bases and J by 9 bases, with 7 bases of the junction left unmatched. Germline V CDR1 and CDR2: LGHNA, YSLEER. CDR3 sequence (DNA): TGCGCCAGCAGCCAAGATAAGGGACAGGATGGTTCACCCCTCCACTTT. It encodes CASSQDKGQDGSPLHF.

V gene TRBV5-1 combines with J gene TRBJ2-1; 7 bases match TRBD1. The CDR3 has 16 residues. The J segment lost 6 bases and the V segment lost 3 bases, leaving 12 bases of the junction unmatched. Germline V gene sequence: CDR1 SGHRS, CDR2 YFSETQ. CDR3 amino acids: CASSSKPPGQINEQFF. The CDR3 coding sequence is TGCGCCAGCAGCTCTAAACCCCCGGGACAGATCAATGAGCAGTTCTTC.

V gene TRBV11-2 combines with J gene TRBJ2-5, with 12 bases aligning to TRBD2. The V and J ends lost 5 bases and 10 bases, in that order; junction bases with no gene match: 8. The CDR3 has 14 amino acids. CDR1 is SGHAT, CDR2 FQNNGV, per germline. As DNA, the CDR3 is TGTGCCAGCAGCCGACGACTAGCGGGAGACCGCCAGTACTTC. This translates into CASSRRLAGDRQYF. The whole variable domain, filled in from reference TRBV11-2 and TRBJ2-5, reads EAGVAQSPRYKIIEKRQSVAFWCNPISGHATLYWYQQILGQGPKLLIQFQNNGVVDDSQLPKDRFSAERLKGVDSTLKIQPAKLEDSAVYLCASSRRLAGDRQYFGPGTRLLVL.

Concerning this clone: The same CDR3 is also encoded by other DNA sequences in this sample. The V call is TRBV9, the J call TRBJ2-3; TRBD2 is a possible D gene (6 bases). CDR1 is SGDLS, CDR2 YYNGEE, per germline. The CDR3 length is 15 residues. V was shortened by 3 bases and J by 0 bases, with 11 bases between the two germline ends. The CDR3 sequence is CASSALAASTDTQYF. The DNA for the CDR3 is TGTGCCAGCAGCGCCTTAGCGGCTAGCACAGATACGCAGTATTTT. Together with reference TRBV9 and TRBJ2-3, the CDR3 gives the full variable domain: DSGVTQTPKHLITATGQRVTLRCSPRSGDLSVYWYQQSLDQGLQFLIQYYNGEERAKGNILERFSAQQFPDLHSELNLSSLELGDSALYFCASSALAASTDTQYFGPGTRLTVL.

The chain employs TRBV4-3 and TRBJ2-7; D may be TRBD1 (5 bases). Germline loops: CDR1 LGHNA, CDR2 YSLEER. The CDR3 runs to 14 residues. V was clipped by 1 base and J by 4 bases, with 11 bases between them. The CDR3 DNA sequence: TGCGCCAGCAGCCAAGTCGAGACAGATTACGAGCAGTACTTC. This translates into CASSQVETDYEQYF.

This clone has only a few counts. The chain carries TRBV10-3 and TRBJ1-5; D ambiguous. Germline V CDR1 and CDR2: ENHRY, SYGVKD. The CDR3 consists of 15 residues. V lost 2 bases and J 0 bases, leaving 8 bases between the germline ends. The chain's CDR3 is CAISEAGDSNQPQHF. In nucleotides, the CDR3 is TGTGCCATCAGTGAGGCCGGGGATAGCAATCAGCCCCAGCATTTT.

V is TRBV30 and J is TRBJ2-7, with no clear D. The V end was cut by 1 base, the J end by 7 bases, with 8 bases between. CDR1 GTSNPN and CDR2 SVGIG come from the germline V gene (reference sequence). This CDR3 comprises 11 residues. DNA of the CDR3: TGTGCCTGGAGTGCCGCTGGGGAGCAGTACTTC. Its translation is CAWSAAGEQYF.

This clone has only a few counts. The chain employs TRBV29-1 and TRBJ1-1; 10 bases fit TRBD1. In germline, CDR1 is SQVTM, CDR2 ANQGSEA. The CDR3 is 14 amino acids. Trimming at V came to 7 bases and at J to 5 bases, leaving 10 bases not matched to a gene. The CDR3 sequence is CSGMTGGGGTEAFF. The CDR3 DNA reads as TGCAGCGGTATGACAGGGGGCGGAGGTACTGAAGCTTTCTTT.

The chain uses TRBV7-2 and TRBJ2-3; 8 bases match TRBD2. The V gene end was trimmed by 0 bases and the J gene end by 6 bases; junction bases not matched to a gene: 8. Per germline, CDR1 SGHTA and CDR2 FQGNSA. The CDR3 spans 16 residues. For the CDR3, the DNA is TGTGCCAGCAGCTTAGCGCGGCTAGCGGGCGGGGATACGCAGTATTTT. Its protein product is CASSLARLAGGDTQYF. The full variable domain, with the rest looked up from reference TRBV7-2 and TRBJ2-3, is GAGVSQSPSNKVTEKGKDVELRCDPISGHTALYWYRQSLGQGLEFLIYFQGNSAPDKSGLPSDRFSAERTGGSVSTLTIQRTQQEDSAVYLCASSLARLAGGDTQYFGPGTRLTVL.

CDR3 protein: CSVDTGGETQYF. The CDR3 DNA reads as TGCAGCGTTGATACGGGGGGAGAGACCCAGTACTTC. The gene calls are TRBV29-1 and TRBJ2-5, with 7 bases aligning to TRBD2. With 3 bases clipped from V and 4 bases from J, the junction kept 2 bases outside the gene matches. The CDR3 is made up of 12 amino acids. Germline CDR1 and CDR2: SQVTM and ANQGSEA.

The J gene is TRBJ2-5, the V gene TRBV10-3; 9 nucleotides agree with TRBD1. This CDR3 has 14 amino acids. J lost 4 bases, V lost 3 bases, and 3 bases had no gene match. Germline V lookup: CDR1 ENHRY, CDR2 SYGVKD. CDR3 sequence (DNA): TGTGCCATCAGTGAAAAGGACAGGGGAGAGACCCAGTACTTC. Translation gives CAISEKDRGETQYF.

The table lists this clone with a few counts. The genes are TRBV20-1 and TRBJ2-5; D is unclear. The CDR3 consists of 10 residues. Trimming removed 5 bases from V and 5 bases from J, with 6 bases in between. Per germline, CDR1 DFQATT and CDR2 SNEGSKA (reference sequence). The CDR3 DNA is TGCAGTGCTCAACAGGAGACCCAGTACTTC. Translated: CSAQQETQYF.

This clone was detected a few times. The chain links TRBV29-1 to TRBJ2-5, with D perhaps given as TRBD1 or TRBD2 (6 bases each). Germline-derived CDR1 and CDR2 are SQVTM and ANQGSEA. This CDR3 contains 12 residues. V was trimmed by 4 bases and J by 5 bases, leaving 11 bases between them. CDR3 nucleotide sequence: TGCAGCGTTGTAGTGGGGGGCGAGACCCAGTACTTC. This translates into CSVVVGGETQYF.

V gene TRBV29-1 combines with J gene TRBJ2-6, with D hard to call. V was clipped by 5 bases and J by 0 bases, with 5 bases between them. The CDR3 sequence is 13 residues long. Germline loops: CDR1 SQVTM, CDR2 ANQGSEA. The CDR3 DNA reads TGCAGCGTTATGATCTCTGGGGCCAACGTCCTGACTTTC. Translating it yields CSVMISGANVLTF.

This CDR3 reads CASSRGTDKYEQYF. Here the CDR3 DNA reads TGTGCCAGCAGTCGCGGGACAGACAAATACGAGCAGTACTTC. This chain connects TRBV13 to TRBJ2-7; tentatively, D is TRBD1 (7 bases). Germline CDR1 reads PRHDT; CDR2 reads FYEKMQ (reference sequence). V lost 6 bases to trimming and J lost 4 bases, with 16 bases between them. There are 14 residues in the CDR3.